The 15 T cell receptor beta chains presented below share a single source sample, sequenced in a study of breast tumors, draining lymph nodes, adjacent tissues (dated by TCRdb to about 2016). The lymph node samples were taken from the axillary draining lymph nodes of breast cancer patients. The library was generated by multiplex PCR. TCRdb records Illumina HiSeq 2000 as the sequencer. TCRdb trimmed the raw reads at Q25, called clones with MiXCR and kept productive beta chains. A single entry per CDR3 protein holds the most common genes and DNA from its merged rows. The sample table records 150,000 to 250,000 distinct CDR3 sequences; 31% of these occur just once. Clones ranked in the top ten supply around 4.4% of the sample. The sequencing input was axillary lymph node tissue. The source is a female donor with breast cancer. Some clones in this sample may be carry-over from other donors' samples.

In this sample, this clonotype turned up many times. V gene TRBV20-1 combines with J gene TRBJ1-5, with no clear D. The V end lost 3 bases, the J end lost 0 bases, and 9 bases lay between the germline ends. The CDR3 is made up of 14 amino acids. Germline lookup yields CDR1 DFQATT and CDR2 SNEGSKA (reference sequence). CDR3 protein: CSARRTDSNQPQHF. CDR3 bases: TGCAGTGCTAGGAGGACGGATAGCAATCAGCCCCAGCATTTT.

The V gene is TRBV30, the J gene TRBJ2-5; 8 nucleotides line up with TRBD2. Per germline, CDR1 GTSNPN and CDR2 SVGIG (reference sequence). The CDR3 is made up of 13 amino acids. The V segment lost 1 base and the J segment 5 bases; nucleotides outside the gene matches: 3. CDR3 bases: TGTGCCTGGAGTGAAGCGGGGGCGGAGACCCAGTACTTC. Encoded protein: CAWSEAGAETQYF.

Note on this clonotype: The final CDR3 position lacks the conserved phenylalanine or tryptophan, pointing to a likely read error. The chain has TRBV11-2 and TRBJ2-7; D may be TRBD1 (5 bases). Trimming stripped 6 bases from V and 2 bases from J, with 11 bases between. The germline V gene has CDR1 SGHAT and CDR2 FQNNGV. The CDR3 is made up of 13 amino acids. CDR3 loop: CASSSRGAYEQYL. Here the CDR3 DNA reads TGTGCCAGCAGTTCTAGGGGTGCCTACGAGCAGTACCTC.

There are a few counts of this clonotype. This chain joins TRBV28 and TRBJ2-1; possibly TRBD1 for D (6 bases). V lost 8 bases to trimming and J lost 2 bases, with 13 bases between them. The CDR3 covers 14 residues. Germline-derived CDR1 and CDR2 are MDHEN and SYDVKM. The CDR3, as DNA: TGTGCCAGCGAAAGAGGGGGTACCTACAATGAGCAGTTCTTC. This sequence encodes CASERGGTYNEQFF.

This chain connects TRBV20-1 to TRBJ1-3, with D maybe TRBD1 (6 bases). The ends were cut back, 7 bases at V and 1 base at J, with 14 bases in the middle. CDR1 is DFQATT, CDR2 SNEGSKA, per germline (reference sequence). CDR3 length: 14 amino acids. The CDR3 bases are TGCAGTGGGGCGGGGGGGGCGTCTGGAAACACCATATATTTT. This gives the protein CSGAGGASGNTIYF.

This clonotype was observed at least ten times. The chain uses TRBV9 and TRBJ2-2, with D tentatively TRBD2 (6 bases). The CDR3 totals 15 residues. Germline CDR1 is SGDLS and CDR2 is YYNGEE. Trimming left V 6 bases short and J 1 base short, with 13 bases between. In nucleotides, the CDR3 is TGTGCCAGCACCTCCATTAGCGGGAACACCGGGGAGCTGTTTTTT. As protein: CASTSISGNTGELFF.

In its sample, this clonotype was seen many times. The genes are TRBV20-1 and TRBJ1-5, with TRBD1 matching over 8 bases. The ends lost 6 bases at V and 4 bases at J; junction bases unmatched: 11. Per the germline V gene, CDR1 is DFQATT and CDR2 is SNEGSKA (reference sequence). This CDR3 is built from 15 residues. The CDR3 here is CSAGQASNGNQPQHF. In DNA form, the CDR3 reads TGCAGTGCGGGACAGGCATCTAACGGGAATCAGCCCCAGCATTTT.

CDR3 sequence (DNA): TGTGCCAGCAGCGAGAGGACAGGGGGCCGGGTTTCACCCCTCCACTTT. It translates to CASSERTGGRVSPLHF. The genes are TRBV2 and TRBJ1-6, with 11 positions matching TRBD1. Germline V gives CDR1 SNHLY, CDR2 FYNNEI. There are 16 residues in the CDR3. With 6 bases clipped from V and 9 bases from J, the junction kept 10 bases outside the gene matches.

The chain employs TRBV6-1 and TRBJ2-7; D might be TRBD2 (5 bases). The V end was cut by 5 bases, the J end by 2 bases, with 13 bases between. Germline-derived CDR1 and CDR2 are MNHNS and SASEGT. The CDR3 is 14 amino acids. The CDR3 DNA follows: TGTGCCAGCAGTCACGGCGGGCTAACCTACGAGCAGTACTTC. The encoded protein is CASSHGGLTYEQYF.

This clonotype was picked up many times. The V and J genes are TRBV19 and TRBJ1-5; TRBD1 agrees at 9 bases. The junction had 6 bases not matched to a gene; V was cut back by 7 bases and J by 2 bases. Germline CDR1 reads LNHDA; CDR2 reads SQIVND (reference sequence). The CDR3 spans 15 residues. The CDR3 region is CASKEGTGRNQPQHF. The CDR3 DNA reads TGTGCCAGTAAGGAGGGGACAGGGCGCAATCAGCCCCAGCATTTT. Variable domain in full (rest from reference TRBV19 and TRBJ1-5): DGGITQSPKYLFRKEGQNVTLSCEQNLNHDAMYWYRQDPGQGLRLIYYSQIVNDFQKGDIAEGYSVSREKKESFPLTVTSAQKNPTAFYLCASKEGTGRNQPQHFGDGTRLSIL.

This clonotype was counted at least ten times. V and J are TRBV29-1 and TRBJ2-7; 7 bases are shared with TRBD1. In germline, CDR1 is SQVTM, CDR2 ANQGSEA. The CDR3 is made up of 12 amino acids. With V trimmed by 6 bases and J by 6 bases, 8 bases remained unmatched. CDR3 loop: CSVPRTGGEQYF. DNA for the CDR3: TGCAGCGTACCCCGGACAGGCGGCGAGCAGTACTTC.

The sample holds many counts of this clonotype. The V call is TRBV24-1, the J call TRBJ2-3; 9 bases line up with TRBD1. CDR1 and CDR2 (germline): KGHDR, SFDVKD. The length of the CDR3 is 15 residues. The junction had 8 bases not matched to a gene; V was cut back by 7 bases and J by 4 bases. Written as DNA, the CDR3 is TGTGCCACCAGCGCACAGACAGGGGGGTCAGATACGCAGTATTTT. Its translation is CATSAQTGGSDTQYF.

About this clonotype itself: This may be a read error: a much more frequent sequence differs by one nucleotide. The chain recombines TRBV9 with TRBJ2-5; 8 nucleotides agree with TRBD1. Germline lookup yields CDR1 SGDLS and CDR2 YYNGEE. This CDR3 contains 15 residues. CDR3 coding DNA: TGTGCCAGCAGCGTAGGACAGGGGTTTCAAGAGACCCCGTACTTC. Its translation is CASSVGQGFQETPYF.

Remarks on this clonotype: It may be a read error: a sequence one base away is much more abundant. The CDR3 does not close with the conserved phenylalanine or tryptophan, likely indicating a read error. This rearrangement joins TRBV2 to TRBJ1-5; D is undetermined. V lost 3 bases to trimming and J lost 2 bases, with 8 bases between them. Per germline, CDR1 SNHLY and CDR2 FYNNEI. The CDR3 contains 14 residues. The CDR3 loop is CASSDKGGNQPQHL. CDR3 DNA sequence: TGTGCCAGCAGTGATAAGGGAGGCAATCAGCCCCAGCATCTT.

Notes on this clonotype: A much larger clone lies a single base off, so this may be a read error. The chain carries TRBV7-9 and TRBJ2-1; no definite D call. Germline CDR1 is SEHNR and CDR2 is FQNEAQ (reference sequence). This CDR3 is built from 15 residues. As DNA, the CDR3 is TGTGCCAGCAGCTCCCACACTGGCAAGTACAATGAGCAGCTCTTC. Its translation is CASSSHTGKYNEQLF.